This is a list of T cell receptor beta chains from one sample in a study of human T cells and chemical hapten exposure. TCRdb processed the RACE reads anew with MiXCR; each CDR3 protein has one entry. The sample yields some 120,000 distinct CDR3 sequences, 9.5% to 13% seen once. This specimen consisted of whole blood, obtained in connection with sensitization to the hapten diphenylcyclopropenone (DPC). The receptors here all came from a woman aged 45 to 65 with alopecia areata. Some clones in this sample may be carry-over from other donors' samples. Each CDR3 is given with its conserved first and last residue. The D gene is left open where the match is weak. Part of the rows lack a size; the others show once, few, many or a class for expanded clones.

>TRBV11-2|18|many|TRBD1|TRBJ2-2
CASSLPRLGQGVTGELFF
TGTGCCAGCAGCTTGCCCAGACTTGGACAGGGAGTCACCGGGGAGCTGTTTTTT
>TRBV6-2/TRBV6-3|11|many|NA|TRBJ1-5
CAGGRYQPQHF
TGTGCCGGGGGGAGGTATCAGCCCCAGCATTTT
>TRBV12-3/TRBV12-4|12|many|NA|TRBJ1-5
CASRTTNSAQHF
TGTGCCAGCAGGACCACCAATTCGGCCCAGCATTTT
>TRBV7-7|14|NA|NA|TRBJ2-7
CAVFTGQGTHEQYF
TGTGCTGTTTTTACCGGGCAGGGGACGCACGAGCAGTACTTC
>TRBV6-2/TRBV6-3|15|few|NA|TRBJ2-7
CASSYAGLASGEQYF
TGTGCCAGCAGTTACGCGGGGTTAGCTTCGGGCGAGCAGTACTTC
>TRBV5-1|15|many|NA|TRBJ2-3
CASSLGRGVTDTQYF
TGCGCCAGCAGCTTGGGTCGGGGAGTGACAGATACGCAGTATTTT
>TRBV7-9|13|NA|NA|TRBJ2-3
CASRHRAPDTQYF
TGTGCCAGCAGACATCGGGCGCCGGATACGCAGTATTTT
>TRBV12-3/TRBV12-4|13|many|NA|TRBJ2-7
CASSLSTGNEQYF
TGTGCCAGCAGTCTCAGTACAGGGAACGAGCAGTACTTC
>TRBV18|16|few|TRBD1|TRBJ1-4
CASSPGQGLTNEKLFF
TGTGCCAGCTCACCCGGACAGGGATTGACTAATGAAAAACTGTTTTTT
>TRBV18|17|many|NA|TRBJ1-3
CASSPRMVASAGNTIYF
TGTGCCAGCTCACCGCGGATGGTCGCATCAGCGGGAAACACCATATATTTT
>TRBV6-6|15|NA|NA|TRBJ2-5
CASTRGGGGQETQYF
TGTGCCAGCACCAGGGGGGGAGGGGGTCAAGAGACCCAGTACTTC
>TRBV6-1|13|few|NA|TRBJ1-2
CASTERNREGYTF
TGTGCCAGCACCGAAAGGAACAGGGAGGGCTACACCTTC
>TRBV10-3|13|few|NA|TRBJ2-3
CAIRTISTDTQYF
TGTGCCATCCGGACTATAAGCACAGATACGCAGTATTTT
>TRBV3-1|17|many|TRBD1|TRBJ2-7
CASSRQPGTGGNYEQYF
TGTGCCAGCAGCCGCCAACCAGGGACAGGGGGCAATTACGAGCAGTACTTC
>TRBV6-2/TRBV6-3|13|NA|NA|TRBJ1-2
CASSYSTVYGYTF
TGTGCCAGCAGTTACTCGACCGTCTATGGCTACACCTTC
>TRBV4-2|15|few|TRBD1|TRBJ2-7
CASSQDETGPYEQYF
TGTGCCAGCAGCCAAGATGAGACAGGGCCCTACGAGCAGTACTTC
>TRBV3-1|13|many|TRBD1|TRBJ2-5
CASNSGTEETQYF
TGTGCCAGCAACTCCGGGACAGAGGAGACCCAGTACTTC
>TRBV29-1|14|many|NA|TRBJ1-2
CSVDPHEWGYGYTF
TGCAGCGTTGATCCCCACGAGTGGGGCTATGGCTACACCTTC
>TRBV7-6|13|many|NA|TRBJ2-5
CASSFGGKETQYF
TGTGCCAGCAGCTTTGGCGGAAAAGAGACCCAGTACTTC
>TRBV2|16|few|NA|TRBJ2-2
CASSVPSTFDTGELFF
TGTGCCAGCAGTGTTCCCAGCACCTTCGACACCGGGGAGCTGTTTTTT
>TRBV4-3|15|NA|TRBD1|TRBJ1-1
CASSHLTGGKPEAFF
TGCGCCAGCAGCCATTTGACAGGGGGGAAGCCTGAAGCTTTCTTT
>TRBV10-3|14|few|NA|TRBJ2-3
CAITLNGALDTQYF
TGTGCCATTACCTTGAATGGGGCGTTGGATACGCAGTATTTT
>TRBV24-1|14|few|NA|TRBJ2-3
CATSGPHVPDTQYF
TGTGCCACCAGTGGACCTCATGTCCCAGATACGCAGTATTTT
>TRBV12-3/TRBV12-4|14|many|NA|TRBJ2-1
CASSRGGLGNEQFF
TGTGCCAGCAGCAGGGGGGGGTTGGGCAATGAGCAGTTCTTC
>TRBV24-1|13|NA|TRBD1|TRBJ2-3
CATRDRAVDTQYF
TGTGCCACCCGAGACAGGGCAGTGGATACGCAGTATTTT
>TRBV6-5|14|NA|NA|TRBJ1-2
CASSSEAGTYGYTF
TGTGCCAGCTCCTCTGAGGCGGGGACCTATGGCTACACCTTC
>TRBV18|14|few|NA|TRBJ1-5
CASSPAERGQPQHF
TGTGCCAGCTCACCTGCAGAGAGGGGCCAGCCCCAGCATTTT
>TRBV7-6|12|NA|NA|TRBJ2-5
CASSLAVETQYF
TGTGCCAGCAGCTTAGCGGTGGAGACCCAGTACTTC
>TRBV28|14|many|TRBD1|TRBJ2-3
CASTPLDRADTQYF
TGTGCCAGCACCCCCCTCGACAGGGCAGATACGCAGTATTTT
>TRBV10-3|14|many|TRBD1|TRBJ2-1
CATWAGQGSNEQFF
TGTGCCACCTGGGCGGGACAGGGTAGTAATGAGCAGTTCTTC
>TRBV23-1|20|many|TRBD2|TRBJ2-3
CASSLPMASGGHPSTDTQYF
TGCGCCAGCAGTCTCCCCATGGCTAGCGGGGGGCACCCTAGCACAGATACGCAGTATTTT
>TRBV27|11|NA|NA|TRBJ2-3
CASKDKYTQCF
TGTGCCAGCAAGGACAAATATACGCAGTGTTTT
>TRBV24-1|13|many|NA|TRBJ1-5
CATSGMGNQPQHF
TGTGCCACCAGTGGCATGGGCAATCAGCCCCAGCATTTT
>TRBV6-2/TRBV6-3|14|many|NA|TRBJ2-7
CASSYWGAGYEQYF
TGTGCCAGCAGTTACTGGGGGGCCGGCTACGAGCAGTACTTC
>TRBV18|19|NA|TRBD1|TRBJ1-2
CASSPPGQGNRPTNYGYTF
TGTGCCAGCTCACCGCCGGGACAGGGAAATCGCCCCACTAACTATGGCTACACCTTC
>TRBV4-3|16|many|NA|TRBJ2-7
CASSPSGGHLFYEQYF
TGCGCCAGCAGCCCCTCCGGGGGACACCTATTTTACGAGCAGTACTTC
>TRBV12-3/TRBV12-4|12|NA|NA|TRBJ1-5
CASRTTATAQHF
TGTGCCAGCAGAACCACCGCCACAGCCCAGCATTTT
>TRBV7-9|15|NA|NA|TRBJ2-1
CASSLASGFDNEQFF
TGTGCCAGCAGCTTAGCGTCGGGGTTCGACAATGAGCAGTTCTTC
>TRBV7-2|15|many|TRBD1|TRBJ2-1
CASSPRRGNYNEQFF
TGTGCCAGCAGCCCCCGCAGGGGGAACTACAATGAGCAGTTCTTC
>TRBV20-1|12|few|NA|TRBJ2-7
CSARGETNQQYF
TGCAGTGCTAGAGGGGAGACTAATCAGCAGTACTTC
>TRBV27|14|few|NA|TRBJ2-7
CASRSDRSSYEQYF
TGTGCCAGCAGAAGTGACAGGAGCTCCTACGAGCAGTACTTC
>TRBV5-1|10|NA|NA|TRBJ2-1
CASSGSAEFF
TGCGCCAGCAGTGGGTCGGCGGAGTTCTTC
>TRBV24-1|14|NA|NA|TRBJ1-2
CATSDGQINYGYTF
TGTGCCACCAGTGATGGACAGATTAACTATGGCTACACCTTC
>TRBV29-1|14|few|TRBD1|TRBJ1-1
CSATGTGRGTEAFF
TGCAGCGCGACCGGGACAGGGAGAGGCACTGAAGCTTTCTTT
>TRBV4-3|13|few|NA|TRBJ2-7
CASSQDGAYEQYF
TGCGCCAGCAGCCAAGATGGGGCCTACGAGCAGTACTTC
>TRBV20-1|13|many|NA|TRBJ1-2
CSASQGSIDGYTF
TGCAGTGCTAGTCAGGGTAGTATAGATGGCTACACCTTC
>TRBV6-5|16|NA|NA|TRBJ1-6
CASSPSLSSYNSPLHF
TGTGCCAGCAGTCCTAGCCTCAGCTCCTATAATTCACCCCTCCACTTT
>TRBV6-2/TRBV6-3|17|many|NA|TRBJ2-4
CASSHTPGVLAKNIQYF
TGTGCCAGCAGTCACACCCCGGGGGTCTTAGCCAAAAACATTCAGTACTTC
>TRBV6-5|13|NA|NA|TRBJ2-7
CASSYIGPYEQYF
TGTGCCAGCAGTTACATTGGACCCTACGAGCAGTACTTC